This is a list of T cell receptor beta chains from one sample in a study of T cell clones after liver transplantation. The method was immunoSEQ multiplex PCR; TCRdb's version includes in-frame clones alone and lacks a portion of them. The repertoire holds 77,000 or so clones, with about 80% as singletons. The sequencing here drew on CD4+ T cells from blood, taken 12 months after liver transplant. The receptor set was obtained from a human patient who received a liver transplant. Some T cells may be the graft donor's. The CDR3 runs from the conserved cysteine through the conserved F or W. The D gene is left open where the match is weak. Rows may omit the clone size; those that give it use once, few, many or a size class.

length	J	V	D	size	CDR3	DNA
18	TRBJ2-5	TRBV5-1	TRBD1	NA	CASSLSGQGAFGEETQYF	TGCGCCAGCAGCCTTTCTGGACAGGGGGCTTTTGGGGAAGAGACCCAGTACTTC
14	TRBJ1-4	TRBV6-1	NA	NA	CARKGRGTNEKLFF	TGTGCCAGAAAAGGCCGGGGAACTAATGAAAAACTGTTTTTT
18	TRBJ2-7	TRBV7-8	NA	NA	CASSSDRRDPVLLHEQYF	TGTGCCAGCAGCTCGGACCGTCGGGACCCGGTTTTGTTGCACGAGCAGTACTTC
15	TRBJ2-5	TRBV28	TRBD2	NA	CASGGTSGGRETQYF	TGTGCCAGCGGTGGGACTAGCGGAGGCAGGGAGACCCAGTACTTC
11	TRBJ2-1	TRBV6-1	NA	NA	CASSPRNEQFF	TGTGCCAGCAGTCCTCGGAATGAGCAGTTCTTC
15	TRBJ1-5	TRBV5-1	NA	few	CASSSGDGSNQPQHF	TGCGCCAGCAGCTCAGGGGATGGGAGCAATCAGCCCCAGCATTTT
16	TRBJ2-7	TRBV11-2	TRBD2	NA	CASSSRTSGKYYEQYF	TGTGCCAGCAGCTCGAGGACTAGCGGGAAATACTACGAGCAGTACTTC
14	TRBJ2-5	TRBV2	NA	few	CASSPFRNQETQYF	TGTGCCAGCAGTCCTTTTAGGAACCAAGAGACCCAGTACTTC
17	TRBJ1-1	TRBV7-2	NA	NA	CASSPTVRGAGNTEAFF	TGTGCCAGCAGCCCAACTGTTAGGGGGGCGGGGAACACTGAAGCTTTCTTT
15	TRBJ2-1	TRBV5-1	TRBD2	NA	CASSLLAGGDNEQFF	TGCGCCAGCAGCTTACTAGCGGGAGGTGACAATGAGCAGTTCTTC
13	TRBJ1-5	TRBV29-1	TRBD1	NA	CSVGTGQYQPQHF	TGCAGCGTGGGGACAGGGCAGTATCAGCCCCAGCATTTT
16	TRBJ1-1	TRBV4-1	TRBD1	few	CASSRAQGQVLGEAFF	TGCGCCAGCAGCCGGGCCCAGGGACAGGTATTGGGTGAAGCTTTCTTT
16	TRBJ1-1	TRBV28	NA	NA	CASSLAEGPSNTEAFF	TGTGCCAGCAGTTTAGCAGAGGGACCTTCGAACACTGAAGCTTTCTTT
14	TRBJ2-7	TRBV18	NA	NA	CASSPQGGSYEQYF	TGTGCCAGCTCACCACAAGGGGGCTCCTACGAGCAGTACTTC
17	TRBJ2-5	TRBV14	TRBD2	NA	CASSQQTGLAGLGTQYF	TGTGCCAGCAGCCAACAAACGGGACTAGCGGGATTGGGGACCCAGTACTTC
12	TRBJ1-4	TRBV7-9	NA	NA	CASRGGEEKLFF	TGTGCCAGCAGGGGGGGAGAGGAAAAACTGTTTTTT
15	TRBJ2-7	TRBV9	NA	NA	CASSPRGGSGYEQYF	TGTGCCAGCAGCCCCAGAGGTGGGAGCGGCTACGAGCAGTACTTC
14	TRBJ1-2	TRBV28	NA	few	CASRLPQGNYGYTF	TGTGCCAGCAGACTCCCCCAGGGGAACTATGGCTACACCTTC
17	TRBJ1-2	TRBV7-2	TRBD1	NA	CASSPQGQGISSGGYTF	TGTGCCAGCAGCCCCCAAGGACAGGGGATTTCTTCGGGTGGCTACACCTTC
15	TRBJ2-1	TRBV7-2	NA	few	CASSLAAGPYNEQFF	TGTGCCAGCAGCTTAGCAGCGGGTCCCTACAATGAGCAGTTCTTC
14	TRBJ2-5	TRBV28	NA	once	CASSLPNLQETQYF	TGTGCCAGCAGTTTGCCCAACCTCCAAGAGACCCAGTACTTC
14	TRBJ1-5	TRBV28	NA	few	CASSPGGNNQPQHF	TGTGCCAGCTCCCCCGGGGGGAACAATCAGCCCCAGCATTTT
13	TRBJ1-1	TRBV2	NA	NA	CASSLDTEAQAFF	TGTGCCAGCAGTTTGGACACCGAAGCACAAGCTTTCTTT
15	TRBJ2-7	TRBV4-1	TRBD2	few	CASSLKAGANYEQYF	TGCGCCAGCAGCCTTAAAGCGGGAGCCAACTACGAGCAGTACTTC
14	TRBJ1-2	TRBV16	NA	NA	CASSYAVGFVGYTF	TGTGCCAGCAGCTACGCGGTGGGATTTGTTGGCTACACCTTC
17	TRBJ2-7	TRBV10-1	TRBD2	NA	CASTTGLAGGPSYEQYF	TGCGCCAGCACTACGGGACTAGCGGGAGGGCCTAGTTACGAGCAGTACTTC
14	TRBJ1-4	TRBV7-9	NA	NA	CASSLGQGNEKLFF	TGTGCCAGCAGCTTAGGGCAGGGTAACGAAAAACTGTTTTTT
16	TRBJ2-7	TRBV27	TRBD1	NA	CASSGNVGQDSYEQYF	TGTGCCAGCAGCGGAAACGTCGGACAGGACTCCTACGAGCAGTACTTC
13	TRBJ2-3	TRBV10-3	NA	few	CAISTRDRDTQYF	TGTGCCATCAGCACCCGGGACCGAGATACGCAGTATTTT
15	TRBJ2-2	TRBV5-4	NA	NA	CASRSNNLNTGELFF	TGTGCCAGCAGGAGTAACAACCTTAACACCGGGGAGCTGTTTTTT
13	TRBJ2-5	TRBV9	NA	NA	CASSRTGQETQYF	TGTGCCAGCTCCCGGACGGGGCAAGAGACCCAGTACTTC
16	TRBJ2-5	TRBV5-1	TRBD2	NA	CASSLGNSGRLETQYF	TGCGCCAGCAGCTTGGGTAATAGCGGGAGGTTGGAGACCCAGTACTTC
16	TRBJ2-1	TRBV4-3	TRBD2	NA	CASSPLVAGGGIEQFF	TGCGCCAGCAGCCCCCTGGTAGCGGGAGGGGGGATTGAGCAGTTCTTC
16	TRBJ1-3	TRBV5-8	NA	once	CASSLWGTYSGNTIYF	TGTGCCAGCAGCTTGTGGGGCACTTATTCTGGAAACACCATATATTTT
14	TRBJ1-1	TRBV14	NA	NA	CASSLWGGDTEAFF	TGTGCCAGCAGCCTTTGGGGTGGGGACACTGAAGCTTTCTTT
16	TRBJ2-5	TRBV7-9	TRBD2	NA	CASSLGVAGVSETQYF	TGTGCCAGCAGCCTAGGGGTAGCGGGAGTATCCGAGACCCAGTACTTC
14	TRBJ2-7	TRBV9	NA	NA	CASSVLGTTYEQYF	TGTGCCAGCAGCGTTCTGGGGACCACCTACGAGCAGTACTTC
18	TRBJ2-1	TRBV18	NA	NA	CASSPLVGHASSYNEQFF	TGTGCCAGCTCACCACTCGTGGGACACGCGAGCTCCTACAATGAGCAGTTCTTC
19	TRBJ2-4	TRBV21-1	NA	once	CASSKTGTSGKIAKNIQYF	TGTGCCAGCAGCAAAACCGGGACTAGCGGGAAAATAGCCAAAAACATTCAGTACTTC
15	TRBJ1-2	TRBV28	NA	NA	CASSTGDPINYGYTF	TGTGCCAGCAGTACGGGCGACCCGATTAACTATGGCTACACCTTC
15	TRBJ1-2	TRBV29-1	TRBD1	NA	CSVPATTGGSYGYTF	TGCAGCGTTCCAGCTACCACAGGGGGCAGCTATGGCTACACCTTC
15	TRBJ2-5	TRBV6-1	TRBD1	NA	CASSGAWTGRETQYF	TGTGCCAGCAGTGGGGCTTGGACAGGGAGAGAGACCCAGTACTTC
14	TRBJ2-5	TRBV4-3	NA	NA	CASSPGLAGETQYF	TGCGCCAGCAGCCCAGGACTCGCCGGGGAGACCCAGTACTTC
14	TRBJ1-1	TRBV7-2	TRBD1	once	CASSLVQGATEAFF	TGTGCCAGCAGCTTAGTTCAGGGGGCAACTGAAGCTTTCTTT
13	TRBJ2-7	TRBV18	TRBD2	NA	CASSPLGGYEQYF	TGTGCCAGCTCACCCTTGGGGGGGTACGAGCAGTACTTC
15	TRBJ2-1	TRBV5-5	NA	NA	CATREGLAPYNEQFF	TGTGCCACCCGAGAGGGATTAGCTCCCTACAATGAGCAGTTCTTC
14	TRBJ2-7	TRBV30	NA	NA	CAWSVLAGTYEQYF	TGTGCCTGGAGTGTACTGGCAGGGACCTACGAGCAGTACTTC
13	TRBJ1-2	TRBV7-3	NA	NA	CASSSGGGRAYTF	TGTGCCAGCAGCTCGGGGGGAGGGCGAGCATACACCTTC
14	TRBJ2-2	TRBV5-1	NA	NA	CASSLRPNTGELFF	TGCGCCAGCAGCCTACGACCTAACACCGGGGAGCTGTTTTTT
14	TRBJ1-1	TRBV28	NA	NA	CATWDRPANTEAFF	TGTGCCACGTGGGACCGACCCGCGAACACTGAAGCTTTCTTT
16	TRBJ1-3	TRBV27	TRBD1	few	CASSANRGLLENTIYF	TGTGCCAGCAGTGCGAACAGGGGGCTTCTGGAAAACACCATATATTTT
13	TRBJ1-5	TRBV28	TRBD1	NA	CATCRGLYQPQHF	TGTGCCACCTGCAGGGGGCTTTATCAGCCCCAGCATTTT
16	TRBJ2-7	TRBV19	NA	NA	CASSMRGSGDFYEQYF	TGTGCCAGTAGTATGAGGGGGTCAGGGGATTTCTACGAGCAGTACTTC
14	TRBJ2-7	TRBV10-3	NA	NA	CAISESGTPYEQYF	TGTGCCATCAGTGAGTCGGGCACCCCCTACGAGCAGTACTTC
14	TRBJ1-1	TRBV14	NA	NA	CASSQAGMNTEAFF	TGTGCCAGCAGCCAAGCGGGGATGAACACTGAAGCTTTCTTT